The following is a TCR beta chain sequence with its context. This clone's antigen is unknown. Within one base of it there is no much larger clone, and no base qualities were kept. The sample is drawn from a study of T cells in Graves' hyperthyroidism and ophthalmopathy (dated by TCRdb to between 2018 and 2020). Context from the whole study: Peripheral blood was collected at initial diagnosis, before any treatment. Whether ophthalmopathy could be predicted prospectively was tested in an independent validation cohort made up of 18 to 20 hyperthyroidism patients plus 17 patients who later progressed to ophthalmopathy. According to the paper, TCR Vbeta CDR3 sequencing was carried out on roughly 130 peripheral blood samples, which came from 40 to 45 ophthalmopathy, some 73 hyperthyroidism and about 17 progressor patients. In addition, the study compared T-cell repertoires in thyroid tissue and in blood from six Graves' hyperthyroidism patients. The 100 or so discovery patients were divided at random into training and test sets in a 7:3 ratio. A discovery cohort of approximately 100 patients, roughly 45 with Graves' ophthalmopathy and 57 with stable Graves' hyperthyroidism, was used to find distinguishing TCR V-J signatures. Once sampling was done, hyperthyroidism patients were given methimazole at a starting dose of 30 mg daily, whereas ophthalmopathy patients were given high-dose intravenous methylprednisolone. The paper's findings and limits, for the study overall: Blood samples also contained most of the expanded thyroid clonotypes (frequency above 0.001), which suggests that blood repertoires may reflect thyroid immune responses. No statistical method was used to fix the sample size in advance, and group allocation was not hidden from the investigators. A 13 V-J signature model separated ophthalmopathy from stable hyperthyroidism, with approximately 86% sensitivity and about 81% specificity in cross-validation and 80%/75% in testing. During validation, the model predicted progression to ophthalmopathy a median of roughly 7.1 months ahead of onset, with 70.59% sensitivity and more than 72% specificity.

The TCR beta CDR3 regions were amplified from RNA transcripts. For the first round of RT-PCR on the TCR CDR3, the HTBI primer set was used together with the Qiagen OneStep RT-PCR kit. A second multiplex PCR round built the libraries, followed by size selection and purification. Libraries were sequenced paired-end with 100 bp reads on an Illumina HiSeq2000. Concerning the study's data processing: SOAPnuke was used to process the raw data, with reads discarded if the reads contained adapters or uncalled bases, had a mean Phred below 15, or lacked an exact constant-primer or identifier match. COPE v1.2.5 was used to merge high-quality paired reads, and clonotypes were defined as unique nucleotide sequences. MiTCR v1.1 was used to align the clonotypes against IMGT TRBV, TRBD and TRBJ reference segments. Analysis was restricted to V-J combinations with a frequency above 0.0001, which covered 99.2% of repertoires. A TCS score was defined as the ratio of F50 (clonal expansion) to E x V (chaos), with BLOSUM62-based TCRdist applied between CDR3 peptides within each V-J. Welch's t-statistics and random forest reduced roughly 530 V-J features to 13, which were used in a naive Bayes classifier (R e1071). TCRdb trimmed public reads at Q25 via fastp, called clones via MiXCR and kept in-frame beta chains. One record per CDR3 amino acid sequence lists the most common genes and DNA. For this entry, the V and J calls and clone size follow TCRdb and not the study's own pipeline. Across this sample there are roughly 350,000 distinct CDR3 sequences, with more than 12% seen only once. 20% of the sample is taken by the ten largest.

Ophthalmopathy patients had moderately to severely active disease, with a Clinical Activity Score of 3 or more, a NOSPECS grade of 4 or more, and a disease duration of less than 3 months. The study excluded patients with uncontrolled infections, other autoimmune diseases, pregnancy or lactation. Diagnoses were based on clinical symptoms, serum thyroxine and TRAb, thyroid ultrasound and orbital computed tomography. PBMCs were separated from 8 to 10 ml of fresh peripheral blood using Ficoll-Paque density gradient centrifugation. Total RNA was extracted using Trizol reagent, and RNA quality was assessed on an Agilent 2100 Bioanalyzer. As encoded in the germline V gene (reference sequence), CDR1 is SGHNT while CDR2 is YYREEE. Counted from cysteine to phenylalanine, this CDR3 has 14 amino acids. Only CDR3 DNA remains: 42 bases, in frame from the first base. A distance of 10 bases separates the germline ends of V and J, which lose 0 bases and 3 bases respectively.

Sequenced material: blood. The rearrangement joined TRBV5-4 to TRBJ2-7, with TRBD1 perhaps the D gene, on 5 matching bases. This receptor was taken from a young woman with Graves' ophthalmopathy. CDR3 loop: CASSLDYRFYEQYF. The DNA reads TGTGCCAGCAGCTTGGATTACAGGTTCTACGAGCAGTACTTC.